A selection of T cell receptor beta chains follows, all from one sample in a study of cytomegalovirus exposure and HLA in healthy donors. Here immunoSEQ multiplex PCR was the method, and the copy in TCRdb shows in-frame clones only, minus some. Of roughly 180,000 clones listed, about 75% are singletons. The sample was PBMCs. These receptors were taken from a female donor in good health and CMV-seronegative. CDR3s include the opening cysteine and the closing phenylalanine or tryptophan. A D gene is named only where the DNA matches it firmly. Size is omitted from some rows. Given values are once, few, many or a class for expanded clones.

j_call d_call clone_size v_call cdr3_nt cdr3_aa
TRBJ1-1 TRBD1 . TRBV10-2 TGCGCCAGCAGGGAGGGGGCTAGCGGCGCGGGCACTGAAGCTTTCTTT CASREGASGAGTEAFF
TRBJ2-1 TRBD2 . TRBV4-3 TGCGCCAGCAGCCACGGACTAGCGGTGAATGAGCAGTTCTTC CASSHGLAVNEQFF
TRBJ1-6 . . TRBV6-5 TGTGCCAGCTCGGAAGGCGGGGGCAATTCACCCCTCCACTTT CASSEGGGNSPLHF
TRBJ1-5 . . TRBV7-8 TGTGCCAGCAGCTTAGGAGACTTCCAGGGTAGCAATCAGCCCCAGCATTTT CASSLGDFQGSNQPQHF
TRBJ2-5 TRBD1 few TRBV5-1 TGCGCCAGCAGCTCCAGGGGGTCCCAACAAGAGACCCAGTACTTC CASSSRGSQQETQYF
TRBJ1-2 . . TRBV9 TGTGCCAGCAGCGTAGAAATGGCCAACTATGGCTACACCTTC CASSVEMANYGYTF
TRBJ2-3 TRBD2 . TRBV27 TGTGCCAGCAGTTTACGGGACTACCCCGGGGGGGTAAGCACAGATACGCAGTATTTT CASSLRDYPGGVSTDTQYF
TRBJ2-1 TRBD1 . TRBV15 TGTGCCACCAGCGCACAGGGGTCTTGGGCCTACAATGAGCAGTTCTTC CATSAQGSWAYNEQFF
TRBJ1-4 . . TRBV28 TGTGCCAGCAGTCTCGGACTGGGGAAACTGTTTTTT CASSLGLGKLFF
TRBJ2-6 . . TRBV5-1 TGCGCCAGCAGCTTGGCCAGCTCTGGGGCCAACGTCCTGACTTTC CASSLASSGANVLTF
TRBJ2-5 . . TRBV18 TGTGCCAGCTCACCAAGACAGGAGGAGACCCAGTACTTC CASSPRQEETQYF
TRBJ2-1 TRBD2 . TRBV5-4 TGTGCCAGCAGCCCCGGGACTAGCGGGAGCTCCTACAATGAGCAGTTCTTC CASSPGTSGSSYNEQFF
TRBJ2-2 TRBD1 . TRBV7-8 TGTGCCAGCCGGGTGGGGACAGACACCGGGGAGCTGTTTTTT CASRVGTDTGELFF
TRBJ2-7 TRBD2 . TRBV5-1 TGCGCCAGCGGGACTAGCGGACTCTACGAGCAGTACTTC CASGTSGLYEQYF
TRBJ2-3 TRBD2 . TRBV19 TGTGCCAGTAACCCCTCGTTCTCGGGGGGGCCATGGGATACGCAGTATTTT CASNPSFSGGPWDTQYF
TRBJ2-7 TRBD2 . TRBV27 TGTGCCAGCAGCCTATACGGGACTAGCCGGGACGAGCAGTACTTC CASSLYGTSRDEQYF
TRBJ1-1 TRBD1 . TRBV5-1 TGCGCCAGCAGCCAAGGACAGGGGAGGGAAGCTTTCTTT CASSQGQGREAFF
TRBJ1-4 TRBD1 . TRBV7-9 TGTGCCAGCAGCCCCCGACAGGGGCTCAGGGAAAAACTGTTTTTT CASSPRQGLREKLFF
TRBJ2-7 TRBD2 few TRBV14 TGTGCCAGCAGCCACAGAGCGGGAGGACGCTACGAGCAGTACTTC CASSHRAGGRYEQYF
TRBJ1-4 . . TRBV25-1 TGTGCCAGCTCCCGAGGAGGGATGCTTTATTTT CASSRGGMLYF
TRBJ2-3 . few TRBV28 TGTGCCAGCAGCCCCTCGTTTCCGCAGTATTTT CASSPSFPQYF
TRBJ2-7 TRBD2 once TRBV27 TGTGCCAGCAGACTCGACGCGGGAGGATCCTACGAGCAGTACTTC CASRLDAGGSYEQYF
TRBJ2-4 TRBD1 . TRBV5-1 TGCGCCAGCAGCTTGGCGACAGGGGTAAACATTCAGTACTTC CASSLATGVNIQYF
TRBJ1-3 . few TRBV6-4 TGTGCCAGCAGTCTCTCAGGGAACTCAGGGGACACCATATATTTT CASSLSGNSGDTIYF
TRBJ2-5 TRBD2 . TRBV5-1 TGCGCCAGCAGCCCCGGGGGTGCGGGAGTCGGCGAGACCCAGTACTTC CASSPGGAGVGETQYF
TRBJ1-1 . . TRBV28 TGTGCCAGCAGTTTAAGGGGCACTGAAGCTTTCTTT CASSLRGTEAFF
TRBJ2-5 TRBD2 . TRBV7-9 TGTGCCAGCAGCCTCATAAGGGAGGGCGGGGAGCAGTACTTC CASSLIREGGEQYF
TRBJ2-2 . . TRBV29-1 TGCAGCGTTGAATTCGCGGCAGGGGCCACCGGGGAGCTGTTTTTT CSVEFAAGATGELFF
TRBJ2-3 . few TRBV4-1 TGCGCCAGCAGCCAAGAGGGACTTCAAGATACGCAGTATTTT CASSQEGLQDTQYF
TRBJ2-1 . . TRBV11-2 TGTGCCAGCAGCTTAGATTTCCGTAATGAGCAGTTCTTC CASSLDFRNEQFF
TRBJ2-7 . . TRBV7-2 TGTGCCAGCAGCTTTTCACAGAACTACGAGCAGTACTTC CASSFSQNYEQYF
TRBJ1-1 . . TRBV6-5 TGTGCCAGCAGTTACCAAGGGTGGGGGCAGACTGAAGCTTTCTTT CASSYQGWGQTEAFF
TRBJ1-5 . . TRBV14 TGTGCCAGCAGCCAAACGGGGAACCAGCCCCAGCATTTT CASSQTGNQPQHF
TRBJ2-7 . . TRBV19 TGTGCCAGTAGTATAGGTTTAAGGGGTACCTACGAGCAGTACTTC CASSIGLRGTYEQYF
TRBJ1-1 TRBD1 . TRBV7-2 TGTGCCAGCAGCCAGGGGGGAACTGAAGCTTTCTTT CASSQGGTEAFF
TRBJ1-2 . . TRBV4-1 TGCGCCAGCAGCCCTTGGGACACAACTAACTATGGCTACACCTTC CASSPWDTTNYGYTF
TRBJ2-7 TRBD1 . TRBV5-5 TGTGCCAGCAGGCCCGACAGGGGGCGTCGGGACGAGCAGTACTTC CASRPDRGRRDEQYF
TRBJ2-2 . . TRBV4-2 TGTGCCAGCAGCCAAGGGTCTCGGGTGTTGGCCGGGGAGCTGTTTTTT CASSQGSRVLAGELFF
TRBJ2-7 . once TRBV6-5 TGTGCCAGCAGTTACGGTGCGCGGGCAACCACCTACGAGCAGTACTTC CASSYGARATTYEQYF
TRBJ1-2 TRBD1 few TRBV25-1 TGTGCCAGCAGCTCACAGGGGACCTTCTATGGCTACACCTTC CASSSQGTFYGYTF
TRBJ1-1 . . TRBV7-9 TGTGCCAGCAGCTTGTCCCAAAACACTGAAGCTTTCTTT CASSLSQNTEAFF
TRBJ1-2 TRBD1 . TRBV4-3 TGCGCCAGCAGCCAACTGGGACAGATTAACTATGGCTACACCTTC CASSQLGQINYGYTF
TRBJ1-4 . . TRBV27 TGTGCCAGCAGTTTCTTCAAGCCAAGCCGGGGTAAGGGTGAAAAACTGTTTTTT CASSFFKPSRGKGEKLFF
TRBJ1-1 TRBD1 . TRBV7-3 TGTGCCAGCAGCGAGGCAGGGGGCGCGAACACTGAAGCTTTCTTT CASSEAGGANTEAFF
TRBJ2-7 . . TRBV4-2 TGTGCCAGCAGCCAAGGACGGGGACTCACCTACGAGCAGTACTTC CASSQGRGLTYEQYF
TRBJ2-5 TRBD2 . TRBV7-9 TGTGCCAGCAGCTTACTAGCGGGAGGGGGAGAGACCCAGTACTTC CASSLLAGGGETQYF
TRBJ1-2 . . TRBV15 TGTGCCACCAGCAGAGGCGACAGCTATGGCTACACCTTC CATSRGDSYGYTF
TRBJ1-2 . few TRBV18 TGTGCCAGCTCACCGCCGCGGGGCAACTATGGCTACACCTTC CASSPPRGNYGYTF
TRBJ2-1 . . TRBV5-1 TGCGCCAGCAGCTTAGGGGGGGCGCAGGGTCGGGAGTTCTTC CASSLGGAQGREFF